The TCR beta chain described here comes from a study of T cell responses to AZD1222 COVID-19 vaccine. Method: immunoSEQ multiplex PCR; TCRdb's copy keeps in-frame clones and lacks some. In the table there are more than 60,000 clones, roughly 87% of which are singletons. CDR3 length: 14 residues. Germline-derived CDR1 and CDR2 are MNHEY and SMNVEV (reference sequence). Trimming removed 4 bases from V and 7 bases from J, with 13 bases in between. General study points: Possibly, clonal diversity was underestimated; donors were largely white British and included more females. Per reports, nearly half of all spike-specific TCRs target regions that are unmutated in variants.

As concerns this clone: Its antigen remains unidentified.

The rearrangement links TRBV27 to TRBJ1-4; no definite D call. Sequencing used peripheral blood, obtained on day 0 of AZD1222 vaccination. The TCR was taken from an adult in good health. The chain's CDR3 is CASSSSLPFEKLFF. The CDR3 DNA follows: TGTGCCAGCAGTTCCTCCCTGCCCTTTGAAAAACTGTTTTTT.